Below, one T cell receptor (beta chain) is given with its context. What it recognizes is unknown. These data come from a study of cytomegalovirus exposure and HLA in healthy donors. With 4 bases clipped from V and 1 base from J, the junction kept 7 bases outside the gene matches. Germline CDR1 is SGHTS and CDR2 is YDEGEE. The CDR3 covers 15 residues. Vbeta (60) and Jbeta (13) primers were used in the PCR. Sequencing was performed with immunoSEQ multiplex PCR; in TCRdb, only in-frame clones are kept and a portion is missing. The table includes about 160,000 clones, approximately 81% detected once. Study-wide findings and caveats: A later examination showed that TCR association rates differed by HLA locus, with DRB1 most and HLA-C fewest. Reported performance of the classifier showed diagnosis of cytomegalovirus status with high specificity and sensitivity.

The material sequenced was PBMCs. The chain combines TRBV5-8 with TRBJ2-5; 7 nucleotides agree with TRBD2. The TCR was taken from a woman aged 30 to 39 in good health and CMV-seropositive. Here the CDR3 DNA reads TGTGCCAGCAGCCCGCGGGGGAGGGGCCAAGAGACCCAGTACTTC. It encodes CASSPRGRGQETQYF.